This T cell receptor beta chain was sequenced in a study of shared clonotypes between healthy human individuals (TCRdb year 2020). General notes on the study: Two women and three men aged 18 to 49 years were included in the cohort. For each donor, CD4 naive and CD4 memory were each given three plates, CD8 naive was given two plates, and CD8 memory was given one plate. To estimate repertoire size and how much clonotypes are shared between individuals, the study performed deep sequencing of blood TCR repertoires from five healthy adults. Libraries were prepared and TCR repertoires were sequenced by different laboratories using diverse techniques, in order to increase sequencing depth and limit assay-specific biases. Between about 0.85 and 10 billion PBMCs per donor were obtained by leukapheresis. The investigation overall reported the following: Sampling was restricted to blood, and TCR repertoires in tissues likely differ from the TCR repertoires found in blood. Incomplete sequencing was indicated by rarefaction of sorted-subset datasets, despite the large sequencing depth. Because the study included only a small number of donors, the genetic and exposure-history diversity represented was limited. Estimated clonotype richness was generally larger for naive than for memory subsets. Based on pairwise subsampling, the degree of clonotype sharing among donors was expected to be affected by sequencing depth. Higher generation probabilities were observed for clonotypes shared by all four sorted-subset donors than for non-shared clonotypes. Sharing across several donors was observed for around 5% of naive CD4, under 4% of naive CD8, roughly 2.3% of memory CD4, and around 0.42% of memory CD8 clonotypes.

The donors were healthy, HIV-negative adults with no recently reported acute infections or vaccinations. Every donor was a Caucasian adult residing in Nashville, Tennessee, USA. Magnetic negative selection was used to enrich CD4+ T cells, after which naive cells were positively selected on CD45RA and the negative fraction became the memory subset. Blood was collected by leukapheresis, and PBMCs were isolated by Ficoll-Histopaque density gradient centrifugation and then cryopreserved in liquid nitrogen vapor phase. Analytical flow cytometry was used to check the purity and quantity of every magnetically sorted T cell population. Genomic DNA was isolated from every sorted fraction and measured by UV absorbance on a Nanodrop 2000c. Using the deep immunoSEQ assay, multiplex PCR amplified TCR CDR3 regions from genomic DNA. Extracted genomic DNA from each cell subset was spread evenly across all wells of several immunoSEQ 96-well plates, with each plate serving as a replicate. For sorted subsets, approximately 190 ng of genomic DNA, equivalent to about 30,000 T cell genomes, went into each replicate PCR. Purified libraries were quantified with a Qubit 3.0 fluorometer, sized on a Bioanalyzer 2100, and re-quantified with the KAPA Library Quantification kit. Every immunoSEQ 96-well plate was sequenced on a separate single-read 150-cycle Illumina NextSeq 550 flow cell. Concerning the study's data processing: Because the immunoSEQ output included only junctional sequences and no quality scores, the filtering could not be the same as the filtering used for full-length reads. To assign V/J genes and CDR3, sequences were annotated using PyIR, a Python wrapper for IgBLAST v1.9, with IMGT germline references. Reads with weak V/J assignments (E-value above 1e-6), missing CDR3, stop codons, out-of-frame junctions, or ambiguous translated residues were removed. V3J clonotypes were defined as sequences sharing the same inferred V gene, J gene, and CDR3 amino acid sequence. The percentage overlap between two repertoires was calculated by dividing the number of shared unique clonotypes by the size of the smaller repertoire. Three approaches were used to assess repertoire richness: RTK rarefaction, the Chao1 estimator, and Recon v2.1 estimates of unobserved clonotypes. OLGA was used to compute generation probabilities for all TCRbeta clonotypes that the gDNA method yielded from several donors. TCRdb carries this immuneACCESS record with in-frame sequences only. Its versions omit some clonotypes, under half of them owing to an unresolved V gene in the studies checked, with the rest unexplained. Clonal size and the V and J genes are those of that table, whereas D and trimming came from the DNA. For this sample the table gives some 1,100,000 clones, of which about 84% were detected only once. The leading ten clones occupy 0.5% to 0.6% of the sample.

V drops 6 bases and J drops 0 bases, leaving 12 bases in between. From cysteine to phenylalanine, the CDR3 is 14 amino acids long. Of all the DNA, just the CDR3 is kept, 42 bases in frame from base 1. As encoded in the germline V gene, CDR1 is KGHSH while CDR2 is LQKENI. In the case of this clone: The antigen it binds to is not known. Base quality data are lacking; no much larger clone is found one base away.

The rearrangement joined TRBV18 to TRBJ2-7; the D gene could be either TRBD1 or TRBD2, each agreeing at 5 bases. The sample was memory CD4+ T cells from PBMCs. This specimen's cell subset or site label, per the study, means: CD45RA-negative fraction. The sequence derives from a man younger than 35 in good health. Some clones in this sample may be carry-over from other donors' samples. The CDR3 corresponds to CASSPGPNSYEQYF. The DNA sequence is TGTGCCAGCTCGCCGGGACCGAACTCCTACGAGCAGTACTTC.